This T cell receptor beta chain was obtained from a study of shared clonotypes between healthy human individuals. The assay was carried out at the deep level. Sequenced by immunoSEQ multiplex PCR; TCRdb stores in-frame clones only, minus some. The sample has about 2.4 million clones, 93% seen once. Sequences were obtained from naive CD4+ T cells from PBMCs. The sample's subset: CD45RA+ positively selected. This receptor was taken from a man in his late teens or twenties in good health. Some clones in this sample may be carry-over from other donors' samples.

The CDR3 DNA follows: TGTGCCATCAGTGAATTTTCAATTGATAACACTGAAGCTTTCTTT. It encodes CAISEFSIDNTEAFF. The rearrangement links TRBV10-3 to TRBJ1-1; D is ambiguous. The germline gives CDR1 ENHRY, CDR2 SYGVKD. This CDR3 region has 15 residues. V lost 3 bases and J 2 bases, leaving 13 bases between the germline ends.